This note documents a single T cell receptor (beta chain) sequence. No antigen is known for it. This entry is derived from a study of T cells after posttransplantation cyclophosphamide. The CDR3 is made up of 15 amino acids. V shed 4 bases, J shed 5 bases, and the junction held 11 bases outside the gene matches. The V gene's germline CDR1 is SGDLS and CDR2 YYNGEE. Study conclusions and caveats: Donor-recipient repertoire similarity was low at 1-2 months, rising over year one. Blood and skin or GI T cell repertoires showed limited TRB overlap.

Some clones are missing from TCRdb's copy, which holds only in-frame ones; the method was immunoSEQ multiplex PCR. This sample has roughly 13,000 clones, with about four fifths found just once. This clonotype was obtained from a man aged 45 to 65. The chain couples TRBV9 to TRBJ2-7; 8 nucleotides match TRBD1. The sequenced sample was memory CD4+ T cells sorted from PBMCs. CDR3 DNA: TGTGCCAGCAGCCCATCGACCCACAGGGGGGACGAGCAGTACTTC. This codes for CASSPSTHRGDEQYF.